What follows are 26 T cell receptor beta chains derived from one specimen sequenced in a study of blood T cell repertoires in COVID-19. Generated by immunoSEQ multiplex PCR, the TCRdb table keeps only in-frame clones and is missing some. The sample contains some 300,000 clones, 85% of which appear only once. The specimen sequenced was peripheral blood. The receptors derive from a woman aged 50 to 65 with active or convalescent COVID-19.

The chain joins TRBV24-1 to TRBJ2-3, with 11 bases identical to TRBD2. The CDR3 runs 14 residues. Unmatched junction bases numbered 4, after V lost 3 bases and J lost 9 bases. Germline values: CDR1 KGHDR, CDR2 SFDVKD. The CDR3 nucleotides read TGTGCCACCAGTGATGAGGGACTAGCGGTGACGCAGTATTTT. Its translation is CATSDEGLAVTQYF.

The rearrangement joins TRBV20-1 to TRBJ2-3; D is uncertain. Looked up from germline, CDR1 is DFQATT and CDR2 is SNEGSKA (reference sequence). The length of the CDR3 is 11 residues. The V end was cut by 5 bases, the J end by 5 bases, with 8 bases between. DNA of the CDR3: TGCAGTGCTCCCTTCGGAGATACGCAGTATTTT. Encoded protein: CSAPFGDTQYF.

The chain recombines TRBV7-2 with TRBJ1-5; D might be TRBD1 (6 bases). Germline CDR1 reads SGHTA; CDR2 reads FQGNSA. This CDR3 is 14 amino acids long. Trimming cost V 1 base and J 8 bases, with 12 bases left between them. The CDR3 loop is CASSLGAGVEPQHF. For the CDR3, the DNA is TGTGCCAGCAGCTTAGGGGCAGGGGTTGAGCCCCAGCATTTT.

The chain couples TRBV11-2 to TRBJ1-4; 9 bases are shared with TRBD1. The junction had 7 bases not matched to a gene; V was cut back by 5 bases and J by 0 bases. Germline values: CDR1 SGHAT, CDR2 FQNNGV. This CDR3 contains 17 residues. Here the CDR3 reads CASSDGTGWSTNEKLFF. Written as DNA, the CDR3 is TGTGCCAGCAGCGACGGGACAGGGTGGTCAACTAATGAAAAACTGTTTTTT.

This sequence joins TRBV19 and TRBJ1-2; D gene unclear. The CDR3 has 12 amino acids. CDR1 is LNHDA, CDR2 SQIVND, per germline (reference sequence). V shed 3 bases and J shed 6 bases, with 8 bases lying between them. The CDR3 spells CASSIEANGYTF. The CDR3 coding sequence is TGTGCCAGTAGTATCGAAGCGAATGGCTACACCTTC.

The V gene is TRBV3-1 (or the pseudogene TRBV3-2), the J gene TRBJ2-7; 9 bases line up with TRBD1. Trimming removed 3 bases from V and 4 bases from J; junction bases left unmatched: 10. The CDR3 runs to 16 residues. The germline V gene has CDR1 LGHDT and CDR2 YNNKEL (reference sequence). CDR3 protein: CASSQGTGRLSYEQYF. CDR3 nucleotides: TGTGCCAGCAGCCAGGGGACAGGGCGCCTCTCTTACGAGCAGTACTTC.

The chain has TRBV7-9 and TRBJ1-6; 12 bases map to TRBD1. The CDR3 loop spans 14 amino acids. The germline V gene encodes CDR1 SEHNR and CDR2 FQNEAQ (reference sequence). J was trimmed by 10 bases and V by 5 bases; bases with no gene match: 3. The CDR3 protein is CASSRDRGRSPLHF. The DNA of the CDR3 is TGTGCCAGCAGCCGGGACAGGGGGCGATCACCCCTCCACTTT.

The chain combines TRBV7-2 with TRBJ2-7; TRBD2 agrees at 7 bases. CDR1 SGHTA and CDR2 FQGNSA come from the germline V gene. This CDR3 contains 16 residues. Trimming at V came to 6 bases and at J to 0 bases, leaving 11 bases not matched to a gene. The CDR3, as DNA: TGTGCCAGCAGTATTCACTCGCGGGAGAGCTCCTACGAGCAGTACTTC. Its protein is CASSIHSRESSYEQYF.

V gene TRBV6-4 combines with J gene TRBJ2-3; 10 bases agree with TRBD1. Trimming removed 0 bases from V and 9 bases from J; junction bases left unmatched: 12. This CDR3 region has 17 residues. CDR1 is MRHNA, CDR2 SNTAGT, per germline. The CDR3: CASSDSPPTGGRITQYF. DNA for the CDR3: TGTGCCAGCAGTGACTCCCCTCCGACAGGGGGCCGTATCACGCAGTATTTT.

V gene TRBV3-1 (or the pseudogene TRBV3-2) combines with J gene TRBJ2-3, with TRBD1 identical over 12 bases. The CDR3 has 16 amino acids. V shed 4 bases and J 2 bases; nucleotides not matched to a gene: 4. CDR1 is LGHDT, CDR2 YNNKEL, per germline (reference sequence). DNA of the CDR3: TGTGCCAGCAGCCGGGACAGGGGGCGCTTCACAGATACGCAGTATTTT. The encoded protein is CASSRDRGRFTDTQYF.

The chain has TRBV18 and TRBJ1-1; no clear D. This CDR3 has 13 amino acids. Germline loops: CDR1 KGHSH, CDR2 LQKENI. Trimming removed 3 bases from V and 0 bases from J, with 5 bases in between. This CDR3 is CASSPALNTEAFF. CDR3 bases: TGTGCCAGCTCACCGGCCCTGAACACTGAAGCTTTCTTT.

The chain has TRBV29-1 and TRBJ2-3, with TRBD2 as a possible D gene (6 bases). The CDR3 has 16 residues. The V gene lost 3 bases and the J gene lost 0 bases, with 16 bases spanning the gap. Germline V lookup: CDR1 SQVTM, CDR2 ANQGSEA. CDR3 sequence: CSVDGGSTSSTDTQYF. CDR3 nucleotide sequence: TGCAGCGTTGACGGGGGTTCCACATCAAGCACAGATACGCAGTATTTT.

Here the CDR3 DNA reads TGTGCCAGCAGTTTAACGGTTAACTATGGCTACACCTTC. Its translation: CASSLTVNYGYTF. The V gene is TRBV28, the J gene TRBJ1-2; D is unresolved. Germline V gene sequence: CDR1 MDHEN, CDR2 SYDVKM. This CDR3 contains 13 residues. Trimming stripped 2 bases from V and 1 base from J, with 5 bases between.

The chain uses TRBV5-8 and TRBJ1-1; unclear D gene. Trimming removed 0 bases at V and 6 bases at J, with 9 bases between. The CDR3 totals 13 residues. The V gene's germline CDR1 is SGHTS and CDR2 YDEGEE. DNA of the CDR3: TGTGCCAGCAGCTTGGTACGAGCCGCTGAAGCTTTCTTT. Translation: CASSLVRAAEAFF.

The gene calls are TRBV19 and TRBJ2-2, with TRBD1 as a possible D gene (6 bases). CDR1 is LNHDA and CDR2 is SQIVND in the germline V gene (reference sequence). V lost 3 bases, J lost 6 bases, and 14 bases lay in between. The CDR3 length is 15 residues. CDR3 in amino acids: CASSMEQGSAGELFF. The CDR3 bases are TGTGCCAGTAGTATGGAACAGGGTTCCGCCGGGGAGCTGTTTTTT. The full variable domain, its missing parts supplied by reference TRBV19 and TRBJ2-2, is DGGITQSPKYLFRKEGQNVTLSCEQNLNHDAMYWYRQDPGQGLRLIYYSQIVNDFQKGDIAEGYSVSREKKESFPLTVTSAQKNPTAFYLCASSMEQGSAGELFFGEGSRLTVL.

The chain carries TRBV15 and TRBJ1-4; no firm D call. The length of the CDR3 is 13 residues. Germline loops: CDR1 LNHNV, CDR2 YYDKDF (reference sequence). V lost 4 bases and J lost 6, with 9 bases in between. CDR3 sequence: CATSTPIDEKLFF. CDR3 DNA sequence: TGTGCCACCAGCACCCCTATTGATGAAAAACTGTTTTTT.

The chain combines TRBV6-5 with TRBJ1-5, with D uncertain. Trimming stripped 2 bases from V and 1 base from J, with 6 bases between. The CDR3 is made up of 14 amino acids. Germline values: CDR1 MNHEY, CDR2 SVGAGI. In DNA form, the CDR3 reads TGTGCCAGCAGTTACACGGGAAGCAATCAGCCCCAGCATTTT. Its protein is CASSYTGSNQPQHF.

This sequence joins TRBV29-1 and TRBJ1-1; 7 positions match TRBD1. The V segment lost 7 bases and the J segment 3 bases; nucleotides outside the gene matches: 5. This CDR3 is built from 12 residues. Germline V gene sequence: CDR1 SQVTM, CDR2 ANQGSEA. The CDR3 is CSGRQGHTEAFF. In DNA, the CDR3 is TGCAGCGGTAGACAGGGCCACACTGAAGCTTTCTTT.

The rearrangement joins TRBV6-1 to TRBJ1-4, with TRBD1 identical over 7 bases. The CDR3 extends over 16 amino acids. The germline gives CDR1 MNHNS, CDR2 SASEGT. Trimming at V came to 4 bases and at J to 0 bases, leaving 5 bases not matched to a gene. The CDR3 reads CASSGYQGATNEKLFF. CDR3 in DNA: TGTGCCAGCAGTGGCTACCAGGGGGCAACTAATGAAAAACTGTTTTTT.

The CDR3 nucleotides read TGTGCCAGCTCACCCCTTTTAGCGGGAAATGTAAATGAGCAGTTCTTC. It yields the protein CASSPLLAGNVNEQFF. The chain recombines TRBV18 with TRBJ2-1, with 8 bases that match TRBD2. CDR1 is KGHSH and CDR2 is LQKENI in the germline V gene. CDR3 size: 16 residues. The trim removed 3 bases at V and 7 bases at J, leaving 11 bases unmatched.

The chain employs TRBV3-1 (or the pseudogene TRBV3-2) and TRBJ2-3, with 13 bases lining up with TRBD2. CDR1 is LGHDT, CDR2 YNNKEL, per germline (reference sequence). The CDR3 contains 14 residues. The V gene end was trimmed by 8 bases and the J gene end by 6 bases; junction bases not matched to a gene: 5. The CDR3 sequence: CASGTSGIGDTQYF. DNA for the CDR3: TGTGCCAGCGGGACTAGCGGGATAGGGGATACGCAGTATTTT.

The chain carries TRBV13 and TRBJ2-7, with D perhaps matching TRBD2 (7 bases). The V end was cut by 5 bases, the J end by 5 bases, with 19 bases between. Germline V gene data show CDR1 as PRHDT and CDR2 as FYEKMQ (reference sequence). The CDR3 has 15 amino acids. The CDR3 protein is CASSGGLAVLNEQYF. The CDR3 nucleotides are TGTGCCAGCAGCGGGGGGCTAGCGGTCTTAAACGAGCAGTACTTC.

This clone was seen only once. The chain uses TRBV7-8 and TRBJ1-2; D is possibly TRBD1 (5 bases). CDR1 is SGHVS, CDR2 FQNEAQ, per germline. The V end lost 2 bases, the J end lost 1 base, and 8 bases lay between the germline ends. This CDR3 comprises 14 residues. The chain's CDR3 is CASSLSGVNYGYTF. The CDR3 DNA follows: TGTGCCAGCAGCTTATCGGGGGTTAACTATGGCTACACCTTC.

The chain carries TRBV9 and TRBJ2-5; 7 positions agree with TRBD2. The length of the CDR3 is 15 residues. The germline V gene has CDR1 SGDLS and CDR2 YYNGEE. V shed 3 bases and J 4 bases; nucleotides not matched to a gene: 9. CDR3 nucleotide sequence: TGTGCCAGCAGCGGCCGGGAGGCTCACCGAGAGACCCAGTACTTC. Its protein product is CASSGREAHRETQYF.

This clone was found a few times. The chain recombines TRBV5-5 with TRBJ2-1; TRBD2 agrees at 8 bases. V trimming: 1 base; J trimming: 8 bases; junction bases outside the gene matches: 5. The CDR3 has 14 residues. The germline V gene has CDR1 SGHKS and CDR2 YYEKEE (reference sequence). The CDR3 DNA reads TGTGCCAGCAGCTTGCGGGAGGGCCGATATGAGCAGTTCTTC. The encoded protein is CASSLREGRYEQFF.

Concerning this clone: Other nucleotide sequences in the sample specify the same CDR3. The chain is built from TRBV20-1 and TRBJ1-1; D is unclear. The length of the CDR3 is 11 residues. The V end was cut by 5 bases, the J end by 3 bases, with 7 bases between. Germline V gives CDR1 DFQATT, CDR2 SNEGSKA (reference sequence). CDR3 protein: CSARRDTEAFF. In nucleotides, the CDR3 is TGCAGTGCTCGTCGAGACACTGAAGCTTTCTTT.